This T cell receptor beta chain was found in a study of blood T cells in healthy people across ages. With a J-beta primer mix and a sample-barcoded 5' primer, a second PCR ran 7 to 11 cycles. MiXCR, run by TCRdb on the 5' RACE reads, gives a single entry per CDR3 protein. In the table there are around 800,000 distinct CDR3 sequences, 46% of which are singletons. This CDR3 is 15 amino acids long. Germline V gives CDR1 MNHEY, CDR2 SVGAGI. Trimming took 5 bases from V and 1 from J, leaving 13 bases between them. The receptor was derived from an older man in good health. J is TRBJ2-3 and V is TRBV6-5, with D perhaps matching TRBD2 (6 bases). The material sequenced was blood. CDR3 amino acids: CASSAYSGRTDTQYF. CDR3 DNA sequence: TGTGCCAGCAGTGCGTATAGCGGCCGCACAGATACGCAGTATTTT.